The clone carrying this T cell receptor (beta chain) turned up a few times. The data are from a study of shared T cell receptors in the human thymus. The repertoire was sequenced with immunoSEQ multiplex PCR; TCRdb's copy has only in-frame clones and lacks some. The data contain about 730,000 clones, over 75% of them singletons. CDR3 length equals 15 residues. The germline V gene encodes CDR1 LGHNT and CDR2 FRNRAP. V dropped 1 base and J dropped 2 bases, with 11 bases sitting between them. These same data were also listed under a study on human thymus T cells. As that study records: Thymus was obtained from resections taken during corrective heart surgery. Gene usage (both V and J) appeared biased in thymic and blood repertoires.

The chain links TRBV12-5 to TRBJ2-5, with D perhaps matching TRBD1 (6 bases). The sequenced sample consisted of thymocytes. The TCR originated in a girl under three years old with a congenital heart defect. CDR3 sequence (DNA): TGTGCTAGTGGTTTGGCTCCGGGACATCAAGAGACCCAGTACTTC. Its protein is CASGLAPGHQETQYF. Combining the CDR3 with reference TRBV12-5 and TRBJ2-5 gives the whole variable domain DARVTQTPRHKVTEMGQEVTMRCQPILGHNTVFWYRQTMMQGLELLAYFRNRAPLDDSGMPKDRFSAEMPDATLATLKIQPSEPRDSAVYFCASGLAPGHQETQYFGPGTRLLVL.